This T cell receptor beta chain is from a study of blood T cells in healthy people across ages. CDR1 and CDR2 (germline): LNHNV, YYDKDF (reference sequence). CDR3 length: 17 amino acids. With 0 bases clipped from V and 7 bases from J, the junction kept 13 bases outside the gene matches. Sample-barcoded 5' priming and a J-beta primer mix drove a second PCR of about 6 to 12 cycles. Every single cDNA molecule received a tag from a template-switch adaptor with 12 random nucleotides. TCRdb re-called the 5' RACE reads through MiXCR, storing one row per CDR3 protein. Of some 670,000 distinct CDR3 sequences in the sample, over 40% were seen once. The sample holds a few counts of this clonotype. Its antigen is undetermined. Whole-study results and caveats: Donor CMV status was unknown, possibly confounding expanded clonotype changes.

There were at least 6 micrograms of total RNA extracted from every sample. Sequencing used blood. The TCR sequence derives from a woman aged 80 or over in good health. This rearrangement joins TRBV15 to TRBJ2-7, with 9 bases that match TRBD2. CDR3 amino acids: CATSREGTGTSYNEQYF. CDR3 in DNA: TGTGCCACCAGCAGAGAAGGAACCGGGACTAGCTACAATGAGCAGTACTTC. Together with reference TRBV15 and TRBJ2-7, the CDR3 gives the full variable domain: DAMVIQNPRYQVTQFGKPVTLSCSQTLNHNVMYWYQQKSSQAPKLLFHYYDKDFNNEADTPDNFQSRRPNTSFCFLDIRSPGLGDTAMYLCATSREGTGTSYNEQYFGPGTRLTVT.